These 19 T cell receptor beta chains were sequenced from one sample in a study of blood T cell repertoires in COVID-19. Sequenced by immunoSEQ multiplex PCR; TCRdb stores in-frame clones only, minus some. The repertoire has 110,000 or so clones, around four fifths of them found once; the top ten carry 15% to 20%. Sample: peripheral blood. The receptors here all came from a woman aged 60-70 years with acute or convalescent COVID-19.

J is TRBJ2-7 and V is TRBV11-1; the D gene is possibly TRBD1 (6 bases). This CDR3 is 15 amino acids long. V dropped 3 bases and J dropped 0 bases, with 12 bases sitting between them. From germline, CDR1 is SGHAT and CDR2 FQDESV (reference sequence). The CDR3 sequence is CASSFAGADSYEQYF. DNA for the CDR3: TGTGCCAGCAGCTTCGCAGGGGCTGACTCCTACGAGCAGTACTTC.

The V call is TRBV5-1, the J call TRBJ1-5; D gene uncertain. Germline V CDR1 and CDR2: SGHRS, YFSETQ. The CDR3 consists of 13 residues. Trimming stripped 5 bases from V and 6 bases from J, with 12 bases between. CDR3 sequence reads: CASSVDLGQPQHF. The CDR3 DNA follows: TGCGCCAGCAGTGTAGATCTAGGTCAGCCCCAGCATTTT.

V and J are TRBV5-5 and TRBJ2-1, with D perhaps TRBD1 (6 bases). Trimming took 0 bases from V and 8 from J, leaving 12 bases between them. Per germline, CDR1 SGHKS and CDR2 YYEKEE (reference sequence). CDR3 size: 14 residues. Here the CDR3 DNA reads TGTGCCAGCAGCTTGGGGCAGGGGTTCGATGAGCAGTTCTTC. This encodes CASSLGQGFDEQFF. The full variable domain, with the rest looked up from reference TRBV5-5 and TRBJ2-1, is DAGVTQSPTHLIKTRGQQVTLRCSPISGHKSVSWYQQVLGQGPQFIFQYYEKEERGRGNFPDRFSARQFPNYSSELNVNALLLGDSALYLCASSLGQGFDEQFFGPGTRLTVL.

The chain employs TRBV5-4 and TRBJ2-5, with D perhaps matching TRBD2 (6 bases). This CDR3 is built from 13 residues. V lost 3 bases, J lost 0 bases, and 6 bases lay in between. Germline CDR1 reads SGHNT; CDR2 reads YYREEE (reference sequence). This CDR3 reads CASSWTNQETQYF. CDR3 nucleotide sequence: TGTGCCAGCAGCTGGACTAACCAAGAGACCCAGTACTTC.

The V call is TRBV10-2, the J call TRBJ1-2; TRBD1 is a possible D gene (5 bases). V lost 3 bases and J 12 bases, leaving 17 bases between the germline ends. Germline V lookup: CDR1 WSHSY, CDR2 SAAADI. This CDR3 has 13 amino acids. Here the CDR3 DNA reads TGCGCCAGCAGTGAAGGGGATGGTGGAGTTAACACCTTC. Its protein is CASSEGDGGVNTF.

Here the CDR3 DNA reads TGTGCCAGCAGTTACGAGGCGACGGGGGTCGATCAGCCCCAGCATTTT. Translated: CASSYEATGVDQPQHF. This chain connects TRBV6-5 to TRBJ1-5, with D perhaps matching TRBD1 (5 bases). Trimming took off 2 bases at V and 5 bases at J, with 16 bases between the two ends. The CDR3 sequence is 16 residues long. From germline, CDR1 is MNHEY and CDR2 SVGAGI.

This clone was seen a handful of times. This chain links TRBV27 with TRBJ2-1; maybe TRBD2 (5 bases). Per the germline V gene, CDR1 is MNHEY and CDR2 is SMNVEV (reference sequence). The ends were cut back, 8 bases at V and 6 bases at J, with 14 bases in the middle. The CDR3 runs to 13 residues. Here the CDR3 DNA reads TGTGCCAGCCTCGGGGAACCTGGCAATGAGCAGTTCTTC. Its protein product is CASLGEPGNEQFF.

V and J are TRBV2 and TRBJ1-2; D remains unclear. Germline V gives CDR1 SNHLY, CDR2 FYNNEI. This CDR3 contains 14 residues. V was cut by 6 bases and J by 4 bases, with 15 bases left in between. CDR3 residues: CASSEVEGGYGYTF. The DNA of the CDR3 is TGTGCCAGCAGCGAGGTGGAGGGTGGCTATGGCTACACCTTC.

This clone was detected only a few times. The CDR3 DNA is TGTGCCAGCAGCTTAACCGGGACTAGCTTGATAGATACGCAGTATTTT. Amino acids: CASSLTGTSLIDTQYF. This chain links TRBV7-9 with TRBJ2-3, with 9 nucleotides matching TRBD2. Unmatched junction bases numbered 8, after V lost 2 bases and J lost 5 bases. Germline CDR1 SEHNR, CDR2 FQNEAQ (reference sequence). The CDR3 is 16 amino acids.

This chain connects TRBV18 to TRBJ1-5; tentatively, D is TRBD1 (5 bases). V was pared by 3 bases and J by 7 bases, with 13 bases between. The CDR3 is made up of 14 amino acids. Germline-derived CDR1 and CDR2 are KGHSH and LQKENI. CDR3 in amino acids: CASSPSGGKQPQHF. The CDR3 coding sequence is TGTGCCAGCTCACCTAGCGGGGGAAAACAGCCCCAGCATTTT.

The V call is TRBV28, the J call TRBJ1-1; a possible D gene is TRBD1 (5 bases). The CDR3 loop spans 13 amino acids. Trimming left V 2 bases short and J 10 bases short, with 14 bases between. Germline CDR1 reads MDHEN; CDR2 reads SYDVKM. CDR3: CASSLRNSGGAFF. The CDR3 nucleotides are TGTGCCAGCAGTTTACGAAACTCGGGGGGAGCTTTCTTT.

V and J are TRBV5-1 and TRBJ1-1; no definite D call. The CDR3 loop spans 12 amino acids. Trimming cost V 2 bases and J 5 bases, with 7 bases left between them. Germline V gives CDR1 SGHRS, CDR2 YFSETQ. Here the CDR3 DNA reads TGCGCCAGCAGCTTTCCGGGAACTGAAGCTTTCTTT. It codes for CASSFPGTEAFF.

The chain couples TRBV5-4 to TRBJ2-5; D may be TRBD2 (6 bases). Deletions cut 1 base from V and 4 bases from J, with 14 bases between. Germline V lookup: CDR1 SGHNT, CDR2 YYREEE (reference sequence). This CDR3 is built from 15 residues. CDR3 nucleotides: TGTGCCAGCAGCTTGCCGGGGCGGGGAGGAGAGACCCAGTACTTC. This codes for CASSLPGRGGETQYF.

The chain employs TRBV5-1 and TRBJ2-1; 12 bases align to TRBD2. Trimming at V came to 7 bases and at J to 6 bases, leaving 5 bases not matched to a gene. The CDR3 is 14 amino acids. Germline V gene data show CDR1 as SGHRS and CDR2 as YFSETQ. The CDR3 nucleotides are TGCGCCAGCTGCCTGACTAGCGGGAGCAATGAGCAGTTCTTC. Translated, it gives CASCLTSGSNEQFF. The full variable domain, with the rest looked up from reference TRBV5-1 and TRBJ2-1, is KAGVTQTPRYLIKTRGQQVTLSCSPISGHRSVSWYQQTPGQGLQFLFEYFSETQRNKGNFPGRFSGRQFSNSRSEMNVSTLELGDSALYLCASCLTSGSNEQFFGPGTRLTVL.

This chain uses TRBV15 with TRBJ1-1; the D is unclear. The CDR3 covers 15 residues. The V gene's germline CDR1 is LNHNV and CDR2 YYDKDF (reference sequence). V dropped 0 bases and J dropped 4 bases, with 12 bases sitting between them. This CDR3 is CATSRDATGGTEAFF. The CDR3 bases are TGTGCCACCAGCAGAGATGCGACGGGAGGCACTGAAGCTTTCTTT.

This chain connects TRBV7-3 to TRBJ2-1; tentative D call: TRBD2 (6 bases). V was cut by 5 bases and J by 4 bases, with 9 bases left in between. Germline values: CDR1 SGHTA, CDR2 FQGTGA. The CDR3 runs to 13 residues. CDR3: CASSQREYNEQFF. CDR3 sequence (DNA): TGTGCCAGCAGCCAACGGGAGTACAATGAGCAGTTCTTC.

The chain joins TRBV27 to TRBJ2-1; 11 nucleotides match TRBD2. This CDR3 comprises 16 residues. The V gene end was trimmed by 4 bases and the J gene end by 5 bases; junction bases not matched to a gene: 7. Per germline, CDR1 MNHEY and CDR2 SMNVEV (reference sequence). The CDR3 DNA follows: TGTGCCAGCAGTTCCTCGGGACTAGCGGTAAACAATGAGCAGTTCTTC. Translated, it gives CASSSSGLAVNNEQFF.

The chain links TRBV7-8 to TRBJ2-3; no firm D call. Trimming pared 4 bases from V and 0 bases from J, leaving 5 bases between. CDR1 is SGHVS and CDR2 is FQNEAQ in the germline V gene. The CDR3 contains 13 residues. CDR3 coding DNA: TGTGCCAGCAGCTCCCCTAGCACAGATACGCAGTATTTT. Amino acid sequence: CASSSPSTDTQYF.

The V and J genes are TRBV9 and TRBJ2-3; 8 positions agree with TRBD2. The CDR3 is made up of 16 amino acids. J was trimmed by 0 bases and V by 7 bases; bases with no gene match: 10. Germline CDR1 is SGDLS and CDR2 is YYNGEE. The CDR3 loop reads CASSLTSEVSTDTQYF. The CDR3 DNA follows: TGTGCCAGCTCCTTGACTAGCGAAGTTAGCACAGATACGCAGTATTTT.